This is a list of T cell receptor beta chains from one sample in a study of cytomegalovirus exposure and HLA in healthy donors. Sequenced by immunoSEQ multiplex PCR; TCRdb stores in-frame clones only, minus some. The table includes approximately 80,000 clones, around three fifths detected once. Sequencing was performed on PBMCs. Receptors were obtained from a middle-aged woman in good health and CMV-seropositive. CDR3s include the opening cysteine and the closing phenylalanine or tryptophan. A D gene is named only where the DNA matches it firmly. The size entry is marked missing in some rows and otherwise reads once, few, many or a size class.

j_call | clone_size | d_call | v_call | cdr3_aa | cdr3_nt
TRBJ2-5 | - | TRBD1 | TRBV9 | CASTRQGAWETQYF | TGTGCCAGCACAAGACAGGGGGCTTGGGAGACCCAGTACTTC
TRBJ1-2 | - | - | TRBV7-2 | CASRDRQAYGYTF | TGTGCCAGCAGGGATCGACAGGCCTATGGCTACACCTTC
TRBJ2-3 | - | - | TRBV19 | CASGEGIGTDTQYF | TGTGCCAGTGGAGAGGGTATTGGCACAGATACGCAGTATTTT
TRBJ2-7 | - | - | TRBV28 | CASGTGSYEQYF | TGTGCCAGCGGAACAGGTTCCTACGAGCAGTACTTC
TRBJ2-1 | - | - | TRBV5-1 | CASSEGSGINNEQFF | TGCGCCAGCAGCGAAGGTAGCGGCATCAACAATGAGCAGTTCTTC
TRBJ1-2 | - | TRBD1 | TRBV7-3 | CASSPTGTGSNYGYTF | TGTGCCAGCAGCCCTACCGGGACAGGCTCTAACTATGGCTACACCTTC
TRBJ1-1 | - | - | TRBV29-1 | CSGAGFYTEAFF | TGCAGCGGCGCCGGTTTTTACACTGAAGCTTTCTTT
TRBJ2-7 | - | - | TRBV5-8 | CASSLPEGHYYEQYF | TGTGCCAGCAGCCTCCCCGAGGGACACTACTACGAGCAGTACTTC
TRBJ2-7 | - | - | TRBV28 | CATRWGPIAYEQYF | TGTGCCACCAGGTGGGGGCCAATTGCCTACGAGCAGTACTTC
TRBJ1-2 | once | TRBD1 | TRBV30 | CACHKGAGGNGYTF | TGTGCCTGCCATAAGGGTGCAGGGGGCAATGGCTACACCTTC
TRBJ1-4 | once | - | TRBV19 | CASGGRRHEKLFF | TGTGCCAGCGGGGGACGGAGGCACGAAAAACTGTTTTTT
TRBJ2-7 | few | TRBD1 | TRBV18 | CASSPGGFDYEQYF | TGTGCCAGCTCCCCAGGGGGCTTCGATTACGAGCAGTACTTC
TRBJ1-1 | - | - | TRBV5-5 | CASSLGDSNTEAFF | TGTGCCAGCAGCTTGGGGGACTCGAACACTGAAGCTTTCTTT
TRBJ2-1 | - | - | TRBV27 | CASSLRGFSSYNEQFF | TGTGCCAGCAGTTTAAGGGGGTTTAGCTCCTACAATGAGCAGTTCTTC
TRBJ2-7 | - | TRBD2 | TRBV7-2 | CASSFRAGGSNEQYF | TGTGCCAGCAGCTTTAGAGCGGGAGGGTCCAACGAGCAGTACTTC
TRBJ1-1 | once | - | TRBV28 | CASSSENTEAFF | TGTGCCAGCAGTTCAGAGAACACTGAAGCTTTCTTT
TRBJ1-4 | - | TRBD1 | TRBV10-3 | CAISASPGQGGPNEKLFF | TGTGCCATCAGTGCTAGTCCGGGACAGGGGGGACCTAATGAAAAACTGTTTTTT
TRBJ2-2 | few | - | TRBV30 | CAWRTGPPGELFF | TGTGCCTGGAGAACAGGGCCCCCCGGGGAGCTGTTTTTT
TRBJ2-7 | - | TRBD1 | TRBV6-5 | CASSYRTGDYEQYF | TGTGCCAGCAGTTATAGGACAGGGGACTACGAGCAGTACTTC
TRBJ2-3 | - | - | TRBV4-2 | CASSQDNLRGYTDTQYF | TGTGCCAGCAGCCAAGATAATTTGCGGGGTTACACAGATACGCAGTATTTT
TRBJ1-2 | - | TRBD1 | TRBV6-1 | CASRETLWTGGLNGYTF | TGTGCCAGCAGAGAAACCCTCTGGACAGGGGGTTTGAATGGCTACACCTTC
TRBJ1-2 | - | - | TRBV23-1 | CASSQSTSGTNYGYTF | TGCGCCAGCAGTCAATCAACATCCGGGACTAACTATGGCTACACCTTC
TRBJ1-1 | - | - | TRBV29-1 | CSVEETGFFMNTEAFF | TGCAGCGTTGAAGAAACAGGGTTTTTCATGAACACTGAAGCTTTCTTT
TRBJ1-6 | once | - | TRBV28 | CASSLTDGISPLHF | TGTGCCAGCAGTTTAACGGACGGGATCTCACCCCTCCACTTT
TRBJ2-7 | - | - | TRBV2 | CASSDQGTSYEQYF | TGTGCCAGCAGTGATCAGGGGACGTCGTACGAGCAGTACTTC
TRBJ2-7 | - | TRBD1 | TRBV6-4 | CASTPGQGAKGSHHYEQYF | TGTGCCAGCACCCCGGGACAGGGGGCTAAGGGGTCCCATCACTACGAGCAGTACTTC
TRBJ2-1 | few | TRBD2 | TRBV5-1 | CASSGSFLAGGPGTLFF | TGCGCCAGCAGCGGCAGCTTCCTAGCGGGAGGGCCTGGTACTCTGTTCTTC
TRBJ2-7 | - | - | TRBV1 | CTSSPVRAGRILEQYF | TGCACCAGCAGCCCTGTTAGAGCGGGGAGGATTTTGGAGCAGTACTTC